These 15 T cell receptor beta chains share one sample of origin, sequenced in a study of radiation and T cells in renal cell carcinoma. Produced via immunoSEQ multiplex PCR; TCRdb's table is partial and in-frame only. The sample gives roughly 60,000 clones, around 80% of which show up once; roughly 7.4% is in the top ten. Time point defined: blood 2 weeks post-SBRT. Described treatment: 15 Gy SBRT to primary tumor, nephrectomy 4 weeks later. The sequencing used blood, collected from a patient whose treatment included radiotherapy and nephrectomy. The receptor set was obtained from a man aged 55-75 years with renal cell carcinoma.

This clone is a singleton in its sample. The CDR3 region has the DNA TGTGCCAGCAGTTATCGGACCACTGAAGCTTTCTTT. Its translation is CASSYRTTEAFF. The V gene is TRBV6-6, the J gene TRBJ1-1; unclear D gene. Trimming stripped 3 bases from V and 4 bases from J, with 6 bases between. Germline V gene lookup returns CDR1 MNHNY and CDR2 SVGAGI (reference sequence). This CDR3 region has 12 residues.

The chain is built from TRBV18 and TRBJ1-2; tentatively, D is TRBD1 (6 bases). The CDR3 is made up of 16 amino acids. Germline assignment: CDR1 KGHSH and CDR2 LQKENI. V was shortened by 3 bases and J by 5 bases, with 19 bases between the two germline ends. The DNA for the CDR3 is TGTGCCAGCTCACCGGGGCCAGGGGCCGCTACTTATGGCTACACCTTC. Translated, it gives CASSPGPGAATYGYTF.

The CDR3 here is CASSEQVDQPQHF. In nucleotides, the CDR3 is TGCGCCAGCAGTGAACAGGTTGATCAGCCCCAGCATTTT. The chain carries TRBV10-1 and TRBJ1-5, with D possibly being TRBD1 (5 bases). The V end was cut by 3 bases, the J end by 5 bases, with 8 bases between. The germline gives CDR1 WNHNN, CDR2 SYGVQD (reference sequence). The CDR3 contains 13 residues.

The CDR3 nucleotides are TGCGCCAGCAGCCAAGAAGTCCAGGGATTCTCTGGGGCCAACGTCCTGACTTTC. Amino acids: CASSQEVQGFSGANVLTF. The chain uses TRBV4-3 and TRBJ2-6; D is possibly TRBD1 (5 bases). Germline V gene lookup returns CDR1 LGHNA and CDR2 YSLEER. Trimming cost V 0 bases and J 0 bases, with 12 bases left between them. CDR3 length: 18 residues.

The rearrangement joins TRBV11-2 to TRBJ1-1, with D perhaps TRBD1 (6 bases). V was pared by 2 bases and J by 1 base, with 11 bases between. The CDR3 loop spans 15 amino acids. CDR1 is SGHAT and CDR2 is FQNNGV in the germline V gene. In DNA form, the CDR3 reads TGTGCCAGCAGCTTATCCAGGGGTGGGAACACTGAAGCTTTCTTT. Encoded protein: CASSLSRGGNTEAFF. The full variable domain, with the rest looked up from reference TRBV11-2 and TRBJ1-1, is EAGVAQSPRYKIIEKRQSVAFWCNPISGHATLYWYQQILGQGPKLLIQFQNNGVVDDSQLPKDRFSAERLKGVDSTLKIQPAKLEDSAVYLCASSLSRGGNTEAFFGQGTRLTVV.

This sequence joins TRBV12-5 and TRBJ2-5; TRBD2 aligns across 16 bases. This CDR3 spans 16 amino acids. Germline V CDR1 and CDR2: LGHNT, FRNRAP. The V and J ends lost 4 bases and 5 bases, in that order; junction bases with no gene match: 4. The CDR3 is CASGWGLAGGSETQYF. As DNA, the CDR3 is TGTGCTAGTGGTTGGGGACTAGCGGGGGGGTCGGAGACCCAGTACTTC.

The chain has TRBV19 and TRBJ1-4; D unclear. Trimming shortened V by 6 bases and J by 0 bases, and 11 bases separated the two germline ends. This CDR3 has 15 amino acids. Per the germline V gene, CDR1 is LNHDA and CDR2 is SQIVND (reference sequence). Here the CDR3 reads CASSLSGATNEKLFF. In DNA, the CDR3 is TGTGCCAGTAGCCTTAGCGGGGCAACTAATGAAAAACTGTTTTTT.

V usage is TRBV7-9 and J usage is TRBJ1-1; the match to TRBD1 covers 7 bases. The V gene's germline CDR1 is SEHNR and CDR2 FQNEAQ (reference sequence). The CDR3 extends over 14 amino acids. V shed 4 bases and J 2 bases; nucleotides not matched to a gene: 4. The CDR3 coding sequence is TGTGCCAGCAGCTACGGACAGGCAAACACTGAAGCTTTCTTT. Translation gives CASSYGQANTEAFF.

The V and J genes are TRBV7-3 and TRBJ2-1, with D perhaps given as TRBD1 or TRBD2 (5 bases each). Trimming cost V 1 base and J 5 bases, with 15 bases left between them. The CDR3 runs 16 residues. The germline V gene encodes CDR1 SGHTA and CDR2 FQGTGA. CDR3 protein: CASSLIGGREDNEQFF. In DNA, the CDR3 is TGTGCCAGCAGCTTAATAGGAGGCAGGGAAGACAATGAGCAGTTCTTC.

The chain's CDR3 is CARSPTGASTDTQYF. As DNA, the CDR3 is TGTGCCAGAAGCCCAACGGGGGCCAGCACAGATACGCAGTATTTT. This chain joins TRBV5-3 and TRBJ2-3; possibly TRBD1 or TRBD2 for D (6 bases each). TRBV5-3 is designated an ORF whose function remains uncertain. The length of the CDR3 is 15 residues. V was pared by 4 bases and J by 0 bases, with 12 bases between.

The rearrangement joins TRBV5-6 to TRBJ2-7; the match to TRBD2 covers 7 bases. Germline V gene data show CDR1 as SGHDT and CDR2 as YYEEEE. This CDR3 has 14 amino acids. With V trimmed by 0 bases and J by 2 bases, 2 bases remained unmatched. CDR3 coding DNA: TGTGCCAGCAGCTTGGTGGGACTACCCTACGAGCAGTACGTC. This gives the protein CASSLVGLPYEQYV.

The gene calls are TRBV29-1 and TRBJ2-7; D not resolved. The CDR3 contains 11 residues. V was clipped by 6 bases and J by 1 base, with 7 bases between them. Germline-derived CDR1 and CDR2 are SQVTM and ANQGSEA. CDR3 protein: CSVEQSYEQYF. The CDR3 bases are TGCAGCGTGGAACAATCCTACGAGCAGTACTTC.

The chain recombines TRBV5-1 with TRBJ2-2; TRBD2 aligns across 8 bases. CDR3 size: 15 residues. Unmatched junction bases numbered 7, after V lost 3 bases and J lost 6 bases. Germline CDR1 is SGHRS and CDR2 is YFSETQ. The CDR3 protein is CASSWDGTRAGELFF. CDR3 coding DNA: TGCGCCAGCAGCTGGGACGGGACTAGGGCCGGGGAGCTGTTTTTT.

The CDR3 DNA is TGCGCCAGCAGCCAAGAGACCAGAGCGTTCGACGAGCAGTACTTC. As protein: CASSQETRAFDEQYF. V is TRBV4-3 and J is TRBJ2-7; D gene unclear. CDR3 length: 15 amino acids. Per the germline V gene, CDR1 is LGHNA and CDR2 is YSLEER. The V end was cut by 0 bases, the J end by 5 bases, with 14 bases between.

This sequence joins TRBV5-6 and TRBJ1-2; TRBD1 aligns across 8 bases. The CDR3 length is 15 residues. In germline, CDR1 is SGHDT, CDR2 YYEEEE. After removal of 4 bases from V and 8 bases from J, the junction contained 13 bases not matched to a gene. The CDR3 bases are TGTGCCAGCAGCATAGGGCACAGGGGGTTGGAGGGCTACACCTTC. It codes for CASSIGHRGLEGYTF. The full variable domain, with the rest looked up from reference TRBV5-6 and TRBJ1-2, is DAGVTQSPTHLIKTRGQQVTLRCSPKSGHDTVSWYQQALGQGPQFIFQYYEEEERQRGNFPDRFSGHQFPNYSSELNVNALLLGDSALYLCASSIGHRGLEGYTFGSGTRLTVV.